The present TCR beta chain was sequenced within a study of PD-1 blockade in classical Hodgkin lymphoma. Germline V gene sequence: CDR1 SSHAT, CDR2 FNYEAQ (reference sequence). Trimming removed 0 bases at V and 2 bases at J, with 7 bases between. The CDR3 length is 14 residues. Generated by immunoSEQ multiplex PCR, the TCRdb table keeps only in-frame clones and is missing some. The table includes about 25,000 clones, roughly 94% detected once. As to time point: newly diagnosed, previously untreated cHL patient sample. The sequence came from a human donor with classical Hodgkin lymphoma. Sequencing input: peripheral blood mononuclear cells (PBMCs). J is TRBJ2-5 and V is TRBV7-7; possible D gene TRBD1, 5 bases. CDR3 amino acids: CASSLARTQETQYF. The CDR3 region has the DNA TGTGCCAGCAGCTTAGCCAGGACACAAGAGACCCAGTACTTC. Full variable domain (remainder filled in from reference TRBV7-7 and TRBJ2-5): GAGVSQSPRYKVTKRGQDVTLRCDPISSHATLYWYQQALGQGPEFLTYFNYEAQPDKSGLPSDRFSAERPEGSISTLTIQRTEQRDSAMYRCASSLARTQETQYFGPGTRLLVL.